This T cell receptor beta chain derives from a study of T cell changes during pregnancy in multiple sclerosis. Profiling relied on immunoSEQ multiplex PCR, and the TCRdb table lists in-frame clones only, not all of them. The table shows tens of thousands of clones, with 90% occurring only once. This clone was detected once. The trim removed 2 bases at V and 1 base at J, leaving 3 bases unmatched. The CDR3 length is 16 residues. Germline CDR1 is SGHAT and CDR2 is FQNNGV. The chain has TRBV11-2 and TRBJ2-2, with 8 bases matching TRBD2. The sequenced sample was peripheral blood, obtained in the first trimester of pregnancy. The TCR was taken from a female donor in good health, enrolled as a control in a pregnancy study. The CDR3 DNA follows: TGTGCCAGCAGCTTAAGGGCGGGAGGGAACACCGGGGAGCTGTTTTTT. Residues: CASSLRAGGNTGELFF.